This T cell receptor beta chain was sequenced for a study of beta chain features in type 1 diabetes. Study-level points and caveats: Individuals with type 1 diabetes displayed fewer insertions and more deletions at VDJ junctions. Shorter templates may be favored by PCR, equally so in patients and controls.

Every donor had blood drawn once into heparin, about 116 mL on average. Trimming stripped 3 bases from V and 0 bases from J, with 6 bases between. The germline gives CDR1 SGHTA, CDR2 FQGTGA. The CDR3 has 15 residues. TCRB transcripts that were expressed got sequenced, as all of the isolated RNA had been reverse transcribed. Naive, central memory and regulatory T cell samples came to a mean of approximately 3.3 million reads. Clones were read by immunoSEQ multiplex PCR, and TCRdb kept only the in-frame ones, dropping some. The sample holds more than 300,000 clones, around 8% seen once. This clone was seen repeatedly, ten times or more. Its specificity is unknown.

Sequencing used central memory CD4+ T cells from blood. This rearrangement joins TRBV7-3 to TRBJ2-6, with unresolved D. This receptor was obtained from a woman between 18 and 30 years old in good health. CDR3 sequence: CASSFPISGANVLTF. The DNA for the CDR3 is TGTGCCAGCAGCTTCCCGATCTCTGGGGCCAACGTCCTGACTTTC.